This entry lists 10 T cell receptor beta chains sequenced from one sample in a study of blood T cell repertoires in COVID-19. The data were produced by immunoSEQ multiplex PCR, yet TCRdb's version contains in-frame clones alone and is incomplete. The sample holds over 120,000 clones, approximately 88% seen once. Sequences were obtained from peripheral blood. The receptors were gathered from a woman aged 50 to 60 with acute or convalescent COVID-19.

The CDR3 DNA reads as TGTGCCAGCAGCCAAGGGAGTACGGCTGGAGGGCCCCAGCATTTT. Its translation: CASSQGSTAGGPQHF. The V and J genes are TRBV14 and TRBJ1-5; unclear D gene. CDR3 length equals 15 residues. Germline CDR1 is SGHDN and CDR2 is FVKESK. V gave up 1 base and J gave up 9 bases, with 16 bases separating them. Together with reference TRBV14 and TRBJ1-5, the CDR3 gives the full variable domain: EAGVTQFPSHSVIEKGQTVTLRCDPISGHDNLYWYRRVMGKEIKFLLHFVKESKQDESGMPNNRFLAERTGGTYSTLKVQPAELEDSGVYFCASSQGSTAGGPQHFGDGTRLSIL.

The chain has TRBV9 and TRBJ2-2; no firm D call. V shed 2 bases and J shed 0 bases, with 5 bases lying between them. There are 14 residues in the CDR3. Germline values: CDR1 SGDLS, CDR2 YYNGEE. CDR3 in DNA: TGTGCCAGCAGCGTCAATCCGAACACCGGGGAGCTGTTTTTT. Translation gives CASSVNPNTGELFF.

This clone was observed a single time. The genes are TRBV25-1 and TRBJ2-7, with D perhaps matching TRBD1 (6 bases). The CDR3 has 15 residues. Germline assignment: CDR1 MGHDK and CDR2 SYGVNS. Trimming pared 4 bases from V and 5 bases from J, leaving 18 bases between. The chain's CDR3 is CASSGWGTYSNEQYF. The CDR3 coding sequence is TGTGCCAGCAGTGGATGGGGGACATATTCCAACGAGCAGTACTTC.

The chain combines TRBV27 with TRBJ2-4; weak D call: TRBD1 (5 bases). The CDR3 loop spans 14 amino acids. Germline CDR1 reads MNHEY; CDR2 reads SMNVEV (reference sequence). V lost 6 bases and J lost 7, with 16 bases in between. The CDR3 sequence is CASSLTGLSNIQYF. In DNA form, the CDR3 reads TGTGCCAGCAGCCTAACAGGCCTTTCTAACATTCAGTACTTC.

This chain's CDR3 is CASSPSSGSSYEQYF. The CDR3 DNA reads TGTGCCAGCAGCCCCTCCAGCGGGAGCTCCTACGAGCAGTACTTC. The chain links TRBV7-9 to TRBJ2-7; TRBD2 aligns across 8 bases. The CDR3 loop spans 15 amino acids. Germline V gene lookup returns CDR1 SEHNR and CDR2 FQNEAQ (reference sequence). V lost 5 bases, J lost 0 bases, and 6 bases stayed unmatched.

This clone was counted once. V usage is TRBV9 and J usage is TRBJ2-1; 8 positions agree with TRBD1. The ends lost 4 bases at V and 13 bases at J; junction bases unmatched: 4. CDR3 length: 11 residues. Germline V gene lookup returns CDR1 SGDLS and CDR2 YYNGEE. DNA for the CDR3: TGTGCCAGCAGCCCAGGGGGCGGCCAGTTCTTC. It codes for CASSPGGGQFF. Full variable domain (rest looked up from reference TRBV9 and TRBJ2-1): DSGVTQTPKHLITATGQRVTLRCSPRSGDLSVYWYQQSLDQGLQFLIQYYNGEERAKGNILERFSAQQFPDLHSELNLSSLELGDSALYFCASSPGGGQFFGPGTRLTVL.

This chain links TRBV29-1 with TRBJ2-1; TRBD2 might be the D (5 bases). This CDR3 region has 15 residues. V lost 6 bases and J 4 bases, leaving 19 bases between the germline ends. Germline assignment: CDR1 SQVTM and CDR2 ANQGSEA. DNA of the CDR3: TGCAGCGTGCCTCGTGGAGCGGCTTTTTACAATGAGCAGTTCTTC. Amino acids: CSVPRGAAFYNEQFF.

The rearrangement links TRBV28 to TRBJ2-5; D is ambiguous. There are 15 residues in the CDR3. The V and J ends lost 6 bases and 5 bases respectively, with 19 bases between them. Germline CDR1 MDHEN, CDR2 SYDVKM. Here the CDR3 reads CASSQGRSGRETQYF. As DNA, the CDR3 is TGTGCCAGCAGCCAAGGCAGGTCCGGCCGGGAGACCCAGTACTTC.

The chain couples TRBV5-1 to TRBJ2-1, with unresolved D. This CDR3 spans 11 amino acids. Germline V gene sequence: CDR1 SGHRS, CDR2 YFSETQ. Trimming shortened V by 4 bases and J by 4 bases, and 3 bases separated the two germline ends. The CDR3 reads CASSEYNEQFF. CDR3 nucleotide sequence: TGCGCCAGCAGCGAGTACAATGAGCAGTTCTTC.

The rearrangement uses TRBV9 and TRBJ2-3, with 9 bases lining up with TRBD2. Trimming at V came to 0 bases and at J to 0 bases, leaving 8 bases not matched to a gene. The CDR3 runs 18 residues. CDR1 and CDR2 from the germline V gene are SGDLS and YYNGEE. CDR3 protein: CASSVGSSGGQSTDTQYF. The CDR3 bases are TGTGCCAGCAGCGTAGGGAGTAGCGGGGGCCAAAGCACAGATACGCAGTATTTT.